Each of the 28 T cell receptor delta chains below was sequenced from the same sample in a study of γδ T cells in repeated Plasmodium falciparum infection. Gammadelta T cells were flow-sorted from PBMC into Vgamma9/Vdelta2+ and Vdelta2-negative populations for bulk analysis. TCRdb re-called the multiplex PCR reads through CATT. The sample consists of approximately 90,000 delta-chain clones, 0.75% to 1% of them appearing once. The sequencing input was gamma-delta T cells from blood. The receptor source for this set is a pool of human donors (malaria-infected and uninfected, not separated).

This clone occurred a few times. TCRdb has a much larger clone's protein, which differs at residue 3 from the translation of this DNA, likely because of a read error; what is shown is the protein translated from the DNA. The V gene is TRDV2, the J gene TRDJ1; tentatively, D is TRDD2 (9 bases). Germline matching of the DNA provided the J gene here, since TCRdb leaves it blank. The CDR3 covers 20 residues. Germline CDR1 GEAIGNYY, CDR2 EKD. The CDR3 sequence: CAYDLPTYRLGGKYTDKLIF. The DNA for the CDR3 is TGTGCCTATGACCTTCCTACGTATCGACTGGGGGGAAAGTACACCGATAAACTCATCTTT.

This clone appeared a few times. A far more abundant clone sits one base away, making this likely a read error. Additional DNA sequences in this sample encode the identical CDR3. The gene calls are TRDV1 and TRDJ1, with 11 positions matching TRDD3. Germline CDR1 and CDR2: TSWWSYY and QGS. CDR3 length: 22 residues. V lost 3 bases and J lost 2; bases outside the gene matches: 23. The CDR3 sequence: CALGDRKPVPYWGIRVTDKLIF. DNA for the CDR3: TGTGCTCTTGGGGACCGAAAACCCGTCCCGTATTGGGGGATACGGGTTACCGATAAACTCATCTTT.

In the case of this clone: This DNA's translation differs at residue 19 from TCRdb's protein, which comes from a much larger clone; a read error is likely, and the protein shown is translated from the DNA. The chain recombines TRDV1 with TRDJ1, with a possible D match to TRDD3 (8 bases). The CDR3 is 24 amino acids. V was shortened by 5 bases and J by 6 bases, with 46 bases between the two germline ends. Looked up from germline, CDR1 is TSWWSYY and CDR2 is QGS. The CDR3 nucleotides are TGTGCTCTTGGGTCCTACCAGGGGGGCTATTCCTACGCGGTAGGTACTGGGGGCCTGAATAAACTCATCTTT. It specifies CALGSYQGGYSYAVGTGGLNKLIF.

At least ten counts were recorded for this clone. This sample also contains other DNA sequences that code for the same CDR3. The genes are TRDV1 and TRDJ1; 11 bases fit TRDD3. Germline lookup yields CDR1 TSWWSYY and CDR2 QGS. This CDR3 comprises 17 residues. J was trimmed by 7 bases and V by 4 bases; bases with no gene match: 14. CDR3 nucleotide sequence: TGTGCTCTTGGGGGGCCCCCCTGGGGGATACTTTGGGCTAAACTCATCTTT. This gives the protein CALGGPPWGILWAKLIF.

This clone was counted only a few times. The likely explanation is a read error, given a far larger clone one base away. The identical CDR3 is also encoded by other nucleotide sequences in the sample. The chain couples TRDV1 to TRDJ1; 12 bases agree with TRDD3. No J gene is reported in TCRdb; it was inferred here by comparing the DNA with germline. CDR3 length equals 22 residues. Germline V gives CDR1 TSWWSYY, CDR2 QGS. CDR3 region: CALGEGQGTGGYSKRDTDKLIF. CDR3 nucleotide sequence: TGTGCTCTCGGGGAAGGTCAGGGGACTGGGGGATACAGTAAGAGGGACACCGATAAACTCATCTTT.

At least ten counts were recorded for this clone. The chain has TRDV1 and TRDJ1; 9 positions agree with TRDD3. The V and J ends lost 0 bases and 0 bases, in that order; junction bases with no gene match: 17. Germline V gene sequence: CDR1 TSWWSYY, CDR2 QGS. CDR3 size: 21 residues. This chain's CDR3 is CALGELRPYWGIWEYTDKLIF. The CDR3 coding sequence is TGTGCTCTTGGGGAACTGAGGCCTTATTGGGGGATATGGGAGTACACCGATAAACTCATCTTT.

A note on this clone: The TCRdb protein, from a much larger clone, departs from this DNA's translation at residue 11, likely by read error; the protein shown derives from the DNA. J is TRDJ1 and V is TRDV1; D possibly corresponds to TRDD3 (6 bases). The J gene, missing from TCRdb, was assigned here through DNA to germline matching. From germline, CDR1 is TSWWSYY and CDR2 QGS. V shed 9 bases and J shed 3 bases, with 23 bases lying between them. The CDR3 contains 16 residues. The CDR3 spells CALYKDWWGLADKLIF. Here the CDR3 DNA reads TGTGCTCTGTATAAGGACTGGTGGGGATTGGCCGATAAACTCATCTTT.

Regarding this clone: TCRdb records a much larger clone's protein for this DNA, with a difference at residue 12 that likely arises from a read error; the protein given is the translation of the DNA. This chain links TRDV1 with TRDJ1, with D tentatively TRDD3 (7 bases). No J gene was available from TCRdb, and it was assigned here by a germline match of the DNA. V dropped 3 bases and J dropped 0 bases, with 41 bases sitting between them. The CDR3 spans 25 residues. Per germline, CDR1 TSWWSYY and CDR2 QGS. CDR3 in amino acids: CALGDLRPSRTCWGSPRVNTDKLIF. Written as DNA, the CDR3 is TGTGCTCTTGGGGACCTACGGCCTTCCCGAACCTGCTGGGGGTCTCCCCGCGTGAACACCGATAAACTCATCTTT.

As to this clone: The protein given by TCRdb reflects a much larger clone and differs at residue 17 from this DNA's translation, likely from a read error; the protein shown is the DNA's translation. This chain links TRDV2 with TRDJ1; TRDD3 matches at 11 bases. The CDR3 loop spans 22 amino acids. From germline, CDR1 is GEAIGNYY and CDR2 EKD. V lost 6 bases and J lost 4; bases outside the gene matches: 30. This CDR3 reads CACWHPTSSRSTGGYFIDKLIF. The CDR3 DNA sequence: TGTGCCTGTTGGCATCCTACGTCTTCTAGGTCTACTGGGGGATATTTTATCGATAAACTCATCTTT.

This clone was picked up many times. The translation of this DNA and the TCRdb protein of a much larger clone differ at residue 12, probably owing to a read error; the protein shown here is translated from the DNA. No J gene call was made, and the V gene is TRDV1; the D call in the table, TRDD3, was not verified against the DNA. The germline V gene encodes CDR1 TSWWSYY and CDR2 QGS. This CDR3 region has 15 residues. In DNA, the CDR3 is TGTGCTCTTGGGATCCCGATACTGGGGGACTCGCTCCTCATCTTT. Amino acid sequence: CALGIPILGDSLLIF.

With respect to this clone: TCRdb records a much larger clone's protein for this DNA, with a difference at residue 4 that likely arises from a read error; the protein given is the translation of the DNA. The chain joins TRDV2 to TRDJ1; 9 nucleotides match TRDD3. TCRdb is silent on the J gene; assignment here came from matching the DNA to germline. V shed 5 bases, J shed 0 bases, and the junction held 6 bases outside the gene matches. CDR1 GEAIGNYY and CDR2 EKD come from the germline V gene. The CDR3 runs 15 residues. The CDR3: CACGALGEYTDKLIF. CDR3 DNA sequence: TGTGCCTGTGGGGCACTGGGGGAATACACCGATAAACTCATCTTT.

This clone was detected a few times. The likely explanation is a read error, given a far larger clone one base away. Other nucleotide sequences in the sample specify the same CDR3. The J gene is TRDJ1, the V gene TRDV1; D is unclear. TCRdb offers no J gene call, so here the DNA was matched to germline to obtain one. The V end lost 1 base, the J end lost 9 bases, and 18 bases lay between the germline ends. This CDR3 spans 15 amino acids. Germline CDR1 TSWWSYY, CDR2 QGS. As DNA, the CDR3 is TGTGCTCTTGGGGAACCCCAGTTCCGGACCCCTCAACTCATCTTT. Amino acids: CALGEPQFRTPQLIF.

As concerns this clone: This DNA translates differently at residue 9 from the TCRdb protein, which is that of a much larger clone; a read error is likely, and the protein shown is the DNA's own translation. The CDR3 region is CALGELPGSYTDKLIF. The CDR3 DNA follows: TGTGCTCTTGGGGAACTCCCCGGGAGTTACACCGATAAACTCATCTTT. The V call is TRDV1, the J call TRDJ1; D call uncertain. Trimming pared 0 bases from V and 0 bases from J, leaving 11 bases between. Germline CDR1 and CDR2: TSWWSYY and QGS. The CDR3 length is 16 residues.

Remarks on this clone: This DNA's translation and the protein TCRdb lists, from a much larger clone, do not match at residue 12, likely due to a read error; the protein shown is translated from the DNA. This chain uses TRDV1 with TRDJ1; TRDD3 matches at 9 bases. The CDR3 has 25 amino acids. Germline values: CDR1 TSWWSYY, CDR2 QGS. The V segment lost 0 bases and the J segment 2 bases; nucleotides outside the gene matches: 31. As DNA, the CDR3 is TGTGCTCTTGGGGAACTATGGGCGTTCCTACGTCCCACTGGGGGAAAACAGGGGGAGACCGATAAACTCATCTTT. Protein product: CALGELWAFLRPTGGKQGETDKLIF.

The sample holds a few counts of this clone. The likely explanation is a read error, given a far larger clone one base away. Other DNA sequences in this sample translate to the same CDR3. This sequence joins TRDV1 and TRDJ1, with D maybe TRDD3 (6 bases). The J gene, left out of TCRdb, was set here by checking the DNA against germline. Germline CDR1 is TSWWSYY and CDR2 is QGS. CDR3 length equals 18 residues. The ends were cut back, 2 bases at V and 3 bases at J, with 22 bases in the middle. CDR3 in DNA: TGTGCTCTTGGGGAAAGCCGGGTACGTTTGGGGATTCCCGATAAACTCATCTTT. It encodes CALGESRVRLGIPDKLIF.

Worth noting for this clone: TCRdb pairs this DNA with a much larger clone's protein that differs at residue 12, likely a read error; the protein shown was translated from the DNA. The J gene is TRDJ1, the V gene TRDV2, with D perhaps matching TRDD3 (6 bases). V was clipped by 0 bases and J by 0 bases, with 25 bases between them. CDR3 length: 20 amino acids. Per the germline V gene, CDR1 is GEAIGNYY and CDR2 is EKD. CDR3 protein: CACDTYDEELGKRYTDKLIF. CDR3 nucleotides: TGTGCCTGTGACACCTATGATGAGGAGCTGGGGAAGAGGTACACCGATAAACTCATCTTT.

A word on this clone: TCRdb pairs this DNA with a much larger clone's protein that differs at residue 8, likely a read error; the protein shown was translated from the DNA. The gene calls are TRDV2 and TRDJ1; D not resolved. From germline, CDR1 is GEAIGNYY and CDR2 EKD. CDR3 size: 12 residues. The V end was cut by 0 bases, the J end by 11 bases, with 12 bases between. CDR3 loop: CACDTGRPALIF. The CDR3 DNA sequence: TGTGCCTGTGACACCGGACGTCCGGCTCTCATCTTT.

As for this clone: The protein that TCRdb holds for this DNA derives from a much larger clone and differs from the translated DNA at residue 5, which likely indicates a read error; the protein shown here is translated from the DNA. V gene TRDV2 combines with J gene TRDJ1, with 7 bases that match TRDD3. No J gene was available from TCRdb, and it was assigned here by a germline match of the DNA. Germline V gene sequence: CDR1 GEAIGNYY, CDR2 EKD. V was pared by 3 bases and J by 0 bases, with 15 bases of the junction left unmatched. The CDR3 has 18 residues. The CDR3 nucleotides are TGTGCCTGTGACTCCGTGGGCGGGGGATTACCTTACACCGATAAACTCATCTTT. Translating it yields CACDSVGGGLPYTDKLIF.

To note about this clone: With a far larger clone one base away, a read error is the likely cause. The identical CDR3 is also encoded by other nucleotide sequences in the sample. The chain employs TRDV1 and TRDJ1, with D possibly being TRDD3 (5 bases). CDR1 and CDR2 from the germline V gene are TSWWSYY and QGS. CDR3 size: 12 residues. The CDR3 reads CALGERGHKLIF. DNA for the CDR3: TGTGCGCTTGGGGAACGGGGCCACAAACTCATCTTT.

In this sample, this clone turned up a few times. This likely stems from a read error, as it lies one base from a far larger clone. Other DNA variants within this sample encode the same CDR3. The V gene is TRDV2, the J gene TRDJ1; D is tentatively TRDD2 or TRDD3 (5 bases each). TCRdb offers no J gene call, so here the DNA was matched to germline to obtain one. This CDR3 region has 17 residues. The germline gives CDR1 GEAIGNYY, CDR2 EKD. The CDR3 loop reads CACDSVLSRGTTDKLIF. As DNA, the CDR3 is TGCGCCTGTGACTCCGTCCTATCAAGGGGAACGACCGATAAACTCATCTTT.

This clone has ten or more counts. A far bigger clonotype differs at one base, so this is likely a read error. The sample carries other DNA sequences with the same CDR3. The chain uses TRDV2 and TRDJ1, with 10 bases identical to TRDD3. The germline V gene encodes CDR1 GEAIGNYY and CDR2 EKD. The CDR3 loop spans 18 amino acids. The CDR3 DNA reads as TGTGCTTGTGACACCGGGATGGGGGATACACCCCACACCGATAAACTCATCTTT. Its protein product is CACDTGMGDTPHTDKLIF.

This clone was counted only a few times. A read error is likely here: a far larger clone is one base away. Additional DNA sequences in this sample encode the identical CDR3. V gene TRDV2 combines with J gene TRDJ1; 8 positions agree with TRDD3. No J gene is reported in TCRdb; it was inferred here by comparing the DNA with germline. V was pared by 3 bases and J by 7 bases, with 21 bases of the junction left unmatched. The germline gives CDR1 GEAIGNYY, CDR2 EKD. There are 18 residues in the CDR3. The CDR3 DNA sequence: TGTGCCTGTGACCCCCTATTACAAGGGGCTGGGGGACCCGTTAAACTCATCTTT. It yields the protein CACDPLLQGAGGPVKLIF.

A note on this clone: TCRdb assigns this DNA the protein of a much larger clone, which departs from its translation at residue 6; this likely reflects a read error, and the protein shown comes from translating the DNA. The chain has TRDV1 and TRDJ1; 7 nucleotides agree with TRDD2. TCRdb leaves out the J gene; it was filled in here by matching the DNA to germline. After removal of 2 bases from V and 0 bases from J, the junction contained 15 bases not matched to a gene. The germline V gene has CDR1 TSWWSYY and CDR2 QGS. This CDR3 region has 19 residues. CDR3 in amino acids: CALGESGFLRSIDTDKLIF. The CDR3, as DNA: TGTGCTCTTGGGGAATCGGGGTTCCTACGGTCTATAGACACCGATAAACTCATCTTT.

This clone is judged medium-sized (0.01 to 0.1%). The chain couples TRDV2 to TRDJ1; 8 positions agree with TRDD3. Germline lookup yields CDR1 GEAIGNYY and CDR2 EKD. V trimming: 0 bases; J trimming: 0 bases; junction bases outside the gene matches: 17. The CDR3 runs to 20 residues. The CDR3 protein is CACDTVGSTGGSPYTDKLIF. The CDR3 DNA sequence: TGTGCCTGTGACACCGTGGGGTCGACTGGGGGTTCTCCCTACACCGATAAACTCATCTTT.

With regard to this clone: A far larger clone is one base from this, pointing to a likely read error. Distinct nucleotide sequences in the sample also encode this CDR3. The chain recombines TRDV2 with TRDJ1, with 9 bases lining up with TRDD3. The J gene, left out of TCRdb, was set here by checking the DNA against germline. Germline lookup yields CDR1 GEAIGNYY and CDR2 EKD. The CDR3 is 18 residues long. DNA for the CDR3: TGCGCCTGTGACCCCATACTGGGGGACCATCTATACACCGATAAACTCATCTTT. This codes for CACDPILGDHLYTDKLIF.

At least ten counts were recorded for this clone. The CDR3 sequence is CALGEPPPPTVLGGGAYTDKLIF. CDR3 bases: TGTGCTCTTGGGGAACCACCCCCCCCTACCGTACTGGGGGGTGGGGCCTACACCGATAAACTCATCTTT. The rearrangement joins TRDV1 to TRDJ1; 8 positions match TRDD3. Losses at the gene ends were 1 base for V and 0 bases for J; bases not matched to a gene: 25. The germline V gene has CDR1 TSWWSYY and CDR2 QGS. The CDR3 is made up of 23 amino acids.

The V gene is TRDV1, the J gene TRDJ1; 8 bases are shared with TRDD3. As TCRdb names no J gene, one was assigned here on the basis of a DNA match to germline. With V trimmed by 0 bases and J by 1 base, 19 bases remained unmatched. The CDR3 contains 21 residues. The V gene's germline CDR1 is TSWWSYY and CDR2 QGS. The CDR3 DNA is TGTGCTCTTGGGGAACTAACCCTTCCAAAGCCCTACTGGGGGCTCACCGATAAACTCATCTTT. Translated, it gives CALGELTLPKPYWGLTDKLIF.

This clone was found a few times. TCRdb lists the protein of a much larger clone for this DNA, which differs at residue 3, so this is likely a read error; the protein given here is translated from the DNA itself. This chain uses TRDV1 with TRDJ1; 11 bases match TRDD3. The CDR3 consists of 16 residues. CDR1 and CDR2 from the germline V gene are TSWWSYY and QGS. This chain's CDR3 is CAIGELNWGITDKLIF. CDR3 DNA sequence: TGTGCTATTGGGGAGCTCAACTGGGGGATAACCGATAAACTCATCTTT.